These 24 T cell receptor beta chains came from one sample sequenced in a study of blood T cell repertoires in COVID-19. The repertoire was sequenced with immunoSEQ multiplex PCR; TCRdb's copy has only in-frame clones and lacks some. The sample has some 310,000 clones; roughly 86% are singletons. What was sequenced was PBMCs or T cells enriched from blood (not recorded which). The receptors were gathered from a woman in her thirties who had recovered from COVID-19.

The rearrangement links TRBV7-6 to TRBJ2-1; the match to TRBD2 covers 11 bases. Losses at the gene ends were 5 bases for V and 9 bases for J; bases not matched to a gene: 9. The CDR3 totals 15 residues. The germline V gene has CDR1 SGHVS and CDR2 FNYEAQ. CDR3 residues: CASSPTSGTFGEQFF. CDR3 DNA sequence: TGTGCCAGCAGCCCGACTAGCGGGACCTTCGGTGAGCAGTTCTTC.

This clone has a single count. In nucleotides, the CDR3 is TGCGCCAGCAGCCAACATGTAGGACAGGGCAGTGGCTACACCTTC. This translates into CASSQHVGQGSGYTF. The chain is built from TRBV4-1 and TRBJ1-2; 8 bases agree with TRBD1. The CDR3 is 15 amino acids. Germline CDR1 is MGHRA and CDR2 is YSYEKL. J was trimmed by 7 bases and V by 2 bases; bases with no gene match: 9.

V and J are TRBV2 and TRBJ2-5, with 9 positions matching TRBD1. This CDR3 has 16 residues. CDR1 is SNHLY, CDR2 FYNNEI, per germline. Germline trimming cut 4 bases from V and 2 bases from J; bases unmatched to any gene: 8. The CDR3 sequence is CASSVFGTGNQETQYF. DNA for the CDR3: TGTGCCAGCAGTGTCTTCGGGACAGGGAATCAAGAGACCCAGTACTTC.

This clone appeared once. J is TRBJ2-7 and V is TRBV10-2, with a possible D match to TRBD2 (6 bases). This CDR3 has 15 residues. The V end lost 0 bases, the J end lost 6 bases, and 15 bases lay between the germline ends. Germline V gene lookup returns CDR1 WSHSY and CDR2 SAAADI. CDR3 protein: CASSESTDLASEQYF. The CDR3 bases are TGCGCCAGCAGTGAGTCGACCGATCTAGCGAGCGAGCAGTACTTC.

The chain links TRBV11-2 to TRBJ2-1, with 11 bases aligning to TRBD2. The V segment lost 5 bases and the J segment 7 bases; nucleotides outside the gene matches: 10. CDR1 is SGHAT, CDR2 FQNNGV, per germline. The CDR3 is 16 residues long. CDR3 sequence (DNA): TGTGCCAGCAGCCCCAGCCCTAGCGGGAGGATGAATGAGCAGTTCTTC. This codes for CASSPSPSGRMNEQFF.

The chain links TRBV18 to TRBJ2-1; weak D call: TRBD1 (5 bases). The germline V gene has CDR1 KGHSH and CDR2 LQKENI. V was pared by 5 bases and J by 6 bases, with 20 bases between. The CDR3 is 16 amino acids. The DNA for the CDR3 is TGTGCCAGCTCAGCCAAACGCGTGGCAGGGTTCAATGAGCAGTTCTTC. Translated: CASSAKRVAGFNEQFF.

The rearrangement joins TRBV6-5 to TRBJ2-7; weak D call: TRBD1 (5 bases). Germline assignment: CDR1 MNHEY and CDR2 SVGAGI. Trimming took off 10 bases at V and 7 bases at J, with 14 bases between the two ends. The CDR3 is made up of 11 amino acids. The CDR3 DNA reads TGTGCCACCCGACAGATGGGAGAGCAGTACTTC. This translates into CATRQMGEQYF.

The chain employs TRBV28 and TRBJ2-5; no firm D call. The CDR3 loop spans 13 amino acids. The ends were cut back, 7 bases at V and 1 base at J, with 10 bases in the middle. Germline V lookup: CDR1 MDHEN, CDR2 SYDVKM. The DNA for the CDR3 is TGTGCCAGCACGGTCGCATTCCAAGAGACCCAGTACTTC. Protein sequence: CASTVAFQETQYF.

CDR3 bases: TGCGCCAGCAGTTCCCAGACAGAGAGCTACACCTTC. This codes for CASSSQTESYTF. The rearrangement joins TRBV5-1 to TRBJ1-2; D may be TRBD1 (5 bases). This CDR3 is built from 12 residues. The V gene lost 5 bases and the J gene lost 9 bases, with 14 bases spanning the gap. Germline V gives CDR1 SGHRS, CDR2 YFSETQ.

This rearrangement joins TRBV4-2 to TRBJ2-5; 14 nucleotides align to TRBD2. Germline values: CDR1 LGHNA, CDR2 YNFKEQ. The CDR3 is made up of 16 amino acids. The ends lost 4 bases at V and 0 bases at J; junction bases unmatched: 1. The CDR3 nucleotides are TGTGCCAGCAGCCCGACTAGCGGGAGGGACCAAGAGACCCAGTACTTC. Translation gives CASSPTSGRDQETQYF.

This chain uses TRBV5-1 with TRBJ1-2; 8 bases align to TRBD1. The V and J ends lost 2 bases and 10 bases, in that order; junction bases with no gene match: 7. The CDR3 sequence is 13 residues long. Germline V gene lookup returns CDR1 SGHRS and CDR2 YFSETQ. DNA of the CDR3: TGCGCCAGCAGCTTAGTACAGGGGGAACCCTACACCTTC. It yields the protein CASSLVQGEPYTF.

V usage is TRBV11-2 and J usage is TRBJ2-7; D is uncertain. From germline, CDR1 is SGHAT and CDR2 FQNNGV. V gave up 1 base and J gave up 7 bases, with 5 bases separating them. The CDR3 sequence is 11 residues long. This CDR3 reads CASSLAREQYF. The CDR3 nucleotides read TGTGCCAGCAGCTTAGCCAGGGAGCAGTACTTC.

The chain recombines TRBV11-2 with TRBJ1-4; D gene ambiguous. Trimming left V 6 bases short and J 1 base short, with 15 bases between. CDR1 is SGHAT and CDR2 is FQNNGV in the germline V gene. The CDR3 contains 16 residues. CDR3 region: CASSYSYFITNEKLFF. DNA for the CDR3: TGTGCCAGCAGTTACTCCTATTTTATAACTAATGAAAAACTGTTTTTT.

The chain employs TRBV30 and TRBJ1-5; 8 bases fit TRBD1. Germline-derived CDR1 and CDR2 are GTSNPN and SVGIG (reference sequence). Trimming took 4 bases from V and 6 from J; bases not matched to a gene: 8. The CDR3 extends over 14 amino acids. The CDR3 coding sequence is TGTGCCTGGAACTTGGGACAGGATGGTCAGCCCCAGCATTTT. Its translation is CAWNLGQDGQPQHF.

V usage is TRBV28 and J usage is TRBJ1-3, with 9 bases identical to TRBD1. The CDR3 extends over 19 amino acids. Per germline, CDR1 MDHEN and CDR2 SYDVKM. Losses at the gene ends were 6 bases for V and 2 bases for J; bases not matched to a gene: 17. This chain's CDR3 is CASSETMIRDRVTGNTIYF. The DNA for the CDR3 is TGTGCCAGCAGCGAAACAATGATCCGGGACAGGGTAACTGGAAACACCATATATTTT.

This clone has just a few counts. This chain uses TRBV3-1 (or the pseudogene TRBV3-2) with TRBJ1-1; the D gene is possibly TRBD1 (6 bases). The germline CDR1 and CDR2 sequences are LGHDT and YNNKEL (reference sequence). Trimming removed 3 bases from V and 5 bases from J, with 13 bases in between. The CDR3 extends over 14 amino acids. The DNA of the CDR3 is TGTGCCAGCAGCCAGGTACAGGGTAGGACTGAAGCTTTCTTT. As protein: CASSQVQGRTEAFF.

The rearrangement joins TRBV21-1 to TRBJ1-5; the table's D call, TRBD1, has no DNA check behind it. TRBV21-1 corresponds to a pseudogene. CDR3 length: 23 amino acids. The CDR3: CASSKVFIAGPRLRRDANQPQHF. CDR3 DNA: TGTGCCAGCAGCAAAGTTTTTATTGCAGGGCCCCGACTTCGCCGAGACGCCAATCAGCCCCAGCATTTT.

This clone has only a few counts. The V call is TRBV3-1 (or the pseudogene TRBV3-2), the J call TRBJ2-2; D gene uncertain. The CDR3 spans 12 residues. Trimming left V 1 base short and J 6 bases short, with 3 bases between. Germline V gene data show CDR1 as LGHDT and CDR2 as YNNKEL (reference sequence). For the CDR3, the DNA is TGTGCCAGCAGCCAAGTATCCGGGGAGCTGTTTTTT. Its translation is CASSQVSGELFF.

The chain carries TRBV10-2 and TRBJ2-2; 10 bases match TRBD2. The germline gives CDR1 WSHSY, CDR2 SAAADI. V trimming: 7 bases; J trimming: 4 bases; junction bases outside the gene matches: 3. The CDR3 covers 14 residues. The CDR3 coding sequence is TGCGCCAGCACTCGGACTAGCGGCACCGGGGAGCTGTTTTTT. This codes for CASTRTSGTGELFF.

The V gene is TRBV7-9, the J gene TRBJ2-1, with TRBD2 matching over 8 bases. This CDR3 has 16 amino acids. V was clipped by 5 bases and J by 7 bases; unmatched bases: 13. Germline CDR1 SEHNR, CDR2 FQNEAQ (reference sequence). In DNA form, the CDR3 reads TGTGCCAGCAGCCCTATTCGCGGCGGGACTAGGAATGAGCAGTTCTTC. It encodes CASSPIRGGTRNEQFF.

V gene TRBV29-1 combines with J gene TRBJ1-1, with 9 nucleotides matching TRBD1. CDR1 SQVTM and CDR2 ANQGSEA come from the germline V gene. The trim removed 5 bases at V and 6 bases at J, leaving 7 bases unmatched. The CDR3 length is 13 residues. Written as DNA, the CDR3 is TGCAGCGTTTCCGGAACAGGGGGCTCTGAAGCTTTCTTT. Translated: CSVSGTGGSEAFF.

The genes are TRBV7-6 and TRBJ2-1, with TRBD2 matching over 13 bases. CDR3 length: 17 residues. The V gene end was trimmed by 5 bases and the J gene end by 8 bases; junction bases not matched to a gene: 12. CDR1 and CDR2 from the germline V gene are SGHVS and FNYEAQ. CDR3 DNA: TGTGCCAGCAGCCCCCGAGGCGGGACTAGCGGGGAGGATGAGCAGTTCTTC. It encodes CASSPRGGTSGEDEQFF.

This clone was seen a single time. The chain joins TRBV7-8 to TRBJ2-7; TRBD2 agrees at 14 bases. This CDR3 is 15 amino acids long. Germline CDR1 is SGHVS and CDR2 is FQNEAQ. V shed 5 bases, J shed 7 bases, and the junction held 7 bases outside the gene matches. The CDR3 spells CASSKPGLAGDEQYF. As DNA, the CDR3 is TGTGCCAGCAGCAAACCGGGACTAGCGGGAGATGAGCAGTACTTC.

This clone has only a few counts. The chain links TRBV5-1 to TRBJ1-3, with TRBD1 identical over 8 bases. Germline-derived CDR1 and CDR2 are SGHRS and YFSETQ. The CDR3 covers 16 residues. J gave up 3 bases and V 0 bases, and 5 bases lay outside the gene matches. The CDR3 reads CASSLVGQGYGNTIYF. In nucleotides, the CDR3 is TGCGCCAGCAGCTTGGTTGGACAGGGTTATGGAAACACCATATATTTT.